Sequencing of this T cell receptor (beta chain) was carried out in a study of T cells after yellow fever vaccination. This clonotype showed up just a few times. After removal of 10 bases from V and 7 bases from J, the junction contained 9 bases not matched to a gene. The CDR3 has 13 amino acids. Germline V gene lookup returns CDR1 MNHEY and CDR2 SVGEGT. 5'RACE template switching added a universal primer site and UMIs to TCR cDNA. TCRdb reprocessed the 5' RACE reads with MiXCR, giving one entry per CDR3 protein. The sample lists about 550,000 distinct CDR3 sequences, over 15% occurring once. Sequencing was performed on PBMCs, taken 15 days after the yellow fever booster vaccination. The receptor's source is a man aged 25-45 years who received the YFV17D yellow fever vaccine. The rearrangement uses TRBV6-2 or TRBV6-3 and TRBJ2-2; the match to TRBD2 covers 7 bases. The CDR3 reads CAISGLDHGELFF. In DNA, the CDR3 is TGTGCCATCTCAGGACTAGATCACGGGGAGCTGTTTTTT.